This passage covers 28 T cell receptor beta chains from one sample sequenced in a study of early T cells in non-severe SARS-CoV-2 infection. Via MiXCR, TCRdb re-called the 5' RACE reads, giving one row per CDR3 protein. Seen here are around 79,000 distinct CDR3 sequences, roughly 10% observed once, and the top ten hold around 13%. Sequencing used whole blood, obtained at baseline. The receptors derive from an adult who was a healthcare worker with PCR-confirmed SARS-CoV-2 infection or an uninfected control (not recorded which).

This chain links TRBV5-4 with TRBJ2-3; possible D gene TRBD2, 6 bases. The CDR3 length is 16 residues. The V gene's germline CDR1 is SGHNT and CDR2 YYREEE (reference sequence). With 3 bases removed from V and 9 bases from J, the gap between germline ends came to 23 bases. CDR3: CASSSGLSQEGPTQYF. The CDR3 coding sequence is TGTGCCAGCAGCTCCGGACTAAGCCAGGAAGGTCCAACGCAGTATTTT. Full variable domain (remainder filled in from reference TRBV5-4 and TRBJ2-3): ETGVTQSPTHLIKTRGQQVTLRCSSQSGHNTVSWYQQALGQGPQFIFQYYREEENGRGNFPPRFSGLQFPNYSSELNVNALELDDSALYLCASSSGLSQEGPTQYFGPGTRLTVL.

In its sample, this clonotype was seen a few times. CDR3 sequence reads: CASRTGLAGAYEQYF. The CDR3 bases are TGTGCCAGCAGAACCGGACTAGCGGGGGCCTACGAGCAGTACTTC. The chain combines TRBV6-5 with TRBJ2-7; the match to TRBD2 covers 13 bases. The CDR3 is made up of 15 amino acids. Germline V CDR1 and CDR2: MNHEY, SVGAGI. Trimming cost V 6 bases and J 2 bases; bases outside gene matches: 4.

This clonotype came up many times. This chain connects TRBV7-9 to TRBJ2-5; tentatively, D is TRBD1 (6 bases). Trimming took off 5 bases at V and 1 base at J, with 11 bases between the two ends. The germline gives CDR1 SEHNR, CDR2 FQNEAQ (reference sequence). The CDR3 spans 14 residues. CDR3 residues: CASSQDRPQETQYF. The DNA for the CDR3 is TGTGCCAGCAGCCAAGACAGGCCCCAAGAGACCCAGTACTTC.

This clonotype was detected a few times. The CDR3 protein is CASSEYRGGSTGELFF. The CDR3 DNA is TGTGCCAGCAGTGAATATCGGGGGGGATCCACCGGGGAGCTGTTTTTT. The rearrangement joins TRBV25-1 to TRBJ2-2; TRBD2 matches 8 bases. The ends lost 0 bases at V and 4 bases at J; junction bases unmatched: 4. The CDR3 is made up of 16 amino acids. CDR1 is MGHDK and CDR2 is SYGVNS in the germline V gene.

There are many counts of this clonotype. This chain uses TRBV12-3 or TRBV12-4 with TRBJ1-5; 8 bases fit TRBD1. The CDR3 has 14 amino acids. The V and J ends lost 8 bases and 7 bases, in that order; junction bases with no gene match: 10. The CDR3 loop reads CASVPGGWEQPQHF. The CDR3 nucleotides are TGTGCCAGCGTCCCAGGGGGCTGGGAGCAGCCCCAGCATTTT.

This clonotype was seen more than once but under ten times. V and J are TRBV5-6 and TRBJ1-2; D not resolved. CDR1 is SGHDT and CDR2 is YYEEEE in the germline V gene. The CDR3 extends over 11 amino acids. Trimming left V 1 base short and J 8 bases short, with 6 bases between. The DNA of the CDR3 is TGTGCCAGCAGCTTGAACGACGGCTACACCTTC. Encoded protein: CASSLNDGYTF.

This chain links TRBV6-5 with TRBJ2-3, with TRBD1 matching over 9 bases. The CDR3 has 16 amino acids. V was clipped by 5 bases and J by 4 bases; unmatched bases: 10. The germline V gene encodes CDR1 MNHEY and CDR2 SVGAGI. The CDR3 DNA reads TGTGCCAGCAGTCGTAGCCCCGGACAGGGGCCAGATACGCAGTATTTT. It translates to CASSRSPGQGPDTQYF.

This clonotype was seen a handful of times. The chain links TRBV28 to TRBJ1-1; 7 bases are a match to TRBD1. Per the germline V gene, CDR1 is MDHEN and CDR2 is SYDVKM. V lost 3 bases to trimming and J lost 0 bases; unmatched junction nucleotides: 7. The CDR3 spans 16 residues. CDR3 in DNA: TGTGCCAGCAGTTTCGTAGGGGGCGTTTTGAACACTGAAGCTTTCTTT. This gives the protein CASSFVGGVLNTEAFF.

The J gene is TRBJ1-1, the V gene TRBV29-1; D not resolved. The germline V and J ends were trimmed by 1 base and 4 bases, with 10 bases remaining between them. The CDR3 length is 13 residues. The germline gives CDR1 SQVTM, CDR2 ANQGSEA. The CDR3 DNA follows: TGCAGCGTTGAAGCGGAGGGTGGCACTGAAGCTTTCTTT. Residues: CSVEAEGGTEAFF.

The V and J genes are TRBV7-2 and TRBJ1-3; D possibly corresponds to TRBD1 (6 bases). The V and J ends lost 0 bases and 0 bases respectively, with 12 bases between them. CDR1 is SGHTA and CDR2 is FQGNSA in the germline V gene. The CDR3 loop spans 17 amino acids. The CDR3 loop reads CASSLAPGQSSGNTIYF. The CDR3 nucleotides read TGTGCCAGCAGCTTAGCCCCCGGACAGAGCTCTGGAAACACCATATATTTT.

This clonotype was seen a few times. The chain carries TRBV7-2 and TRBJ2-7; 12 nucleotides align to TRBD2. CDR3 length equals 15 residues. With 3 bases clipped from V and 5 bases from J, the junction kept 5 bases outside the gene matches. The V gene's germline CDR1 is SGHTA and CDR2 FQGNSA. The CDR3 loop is CASSFRLAGGHEQYF. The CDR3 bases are TGTGCCAGCAGCTTTCGTCTAGCGGGGGGGCACGAGCAGTACTTC.

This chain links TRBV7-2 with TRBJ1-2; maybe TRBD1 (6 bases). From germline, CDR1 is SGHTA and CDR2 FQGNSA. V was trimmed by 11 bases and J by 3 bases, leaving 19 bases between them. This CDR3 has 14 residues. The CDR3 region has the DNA TGTGCCTCCTCGGGGGGCAGGGATGACTATGGCTACACCTTC. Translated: CASSGGRDDYGYTF.

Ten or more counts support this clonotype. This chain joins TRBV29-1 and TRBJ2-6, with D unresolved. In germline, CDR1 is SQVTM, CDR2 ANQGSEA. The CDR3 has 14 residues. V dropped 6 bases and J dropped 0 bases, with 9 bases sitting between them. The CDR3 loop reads CSVQGSSGANVLTF. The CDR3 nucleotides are TGCAGCGTCCAAGGCAGCTCTGGGGCCAACGTCCTGACTTTC.

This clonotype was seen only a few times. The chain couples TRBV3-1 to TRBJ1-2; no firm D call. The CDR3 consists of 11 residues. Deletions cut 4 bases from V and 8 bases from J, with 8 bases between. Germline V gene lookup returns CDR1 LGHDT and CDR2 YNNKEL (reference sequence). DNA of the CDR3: TGTGCCAGCAGCCCAGGCAGGGGCTACACCTTC. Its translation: CASSPGRGYTF.

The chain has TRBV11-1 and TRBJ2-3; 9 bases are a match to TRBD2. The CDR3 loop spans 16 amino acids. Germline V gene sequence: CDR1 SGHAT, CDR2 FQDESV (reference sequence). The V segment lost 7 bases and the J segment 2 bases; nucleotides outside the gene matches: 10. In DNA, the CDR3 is TGTGCCAGCACCCCAGGGCTAGCGGGAACCACAGATACGCAGTATTTT. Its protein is CASTPGLAGTTDTQYF.

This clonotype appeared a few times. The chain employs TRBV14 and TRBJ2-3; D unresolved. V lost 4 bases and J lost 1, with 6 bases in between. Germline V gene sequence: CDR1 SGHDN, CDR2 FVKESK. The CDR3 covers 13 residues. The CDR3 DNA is TGTGCCAGCAGCCGTTTCGGCACAGATACGCAGTATTTT. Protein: CASSRFGTDTQYF.

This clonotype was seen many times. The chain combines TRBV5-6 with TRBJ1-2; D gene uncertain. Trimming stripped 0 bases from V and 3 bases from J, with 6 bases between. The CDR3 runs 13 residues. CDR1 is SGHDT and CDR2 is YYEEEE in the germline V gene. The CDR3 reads CASSLEADYGYTF. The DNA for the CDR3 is TGTGCCAGCAGCTTGGAAGCAGACTATGGCTACACCTTC.

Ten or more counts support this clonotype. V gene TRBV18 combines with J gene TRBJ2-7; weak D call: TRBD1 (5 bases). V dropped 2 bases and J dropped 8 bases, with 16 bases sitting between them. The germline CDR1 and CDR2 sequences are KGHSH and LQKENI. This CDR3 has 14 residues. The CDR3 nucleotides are TGTGCCAGCTCACCAGGTGACAGTGCTACGAAGCAGTACTTC. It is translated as CASSPGDSATKQYF.

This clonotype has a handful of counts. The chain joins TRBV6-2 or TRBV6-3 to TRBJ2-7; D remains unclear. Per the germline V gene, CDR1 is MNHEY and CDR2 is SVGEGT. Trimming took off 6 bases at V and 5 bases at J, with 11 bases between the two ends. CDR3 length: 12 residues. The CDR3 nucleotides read TGTGCCAGCAGACCCGGCAATGACGAGCAGTACTTC. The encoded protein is CASRPGNDEQYF.

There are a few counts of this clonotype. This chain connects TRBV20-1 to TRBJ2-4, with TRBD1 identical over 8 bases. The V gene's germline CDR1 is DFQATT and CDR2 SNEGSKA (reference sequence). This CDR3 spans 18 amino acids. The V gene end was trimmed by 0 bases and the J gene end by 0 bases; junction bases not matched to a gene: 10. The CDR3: CSARDVTRTGLAKNIQYF. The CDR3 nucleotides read TGCAGTGCTAGAGATGTCACCCGGACAGGGCTAGCCAAAAACATTCAGTACTTC.

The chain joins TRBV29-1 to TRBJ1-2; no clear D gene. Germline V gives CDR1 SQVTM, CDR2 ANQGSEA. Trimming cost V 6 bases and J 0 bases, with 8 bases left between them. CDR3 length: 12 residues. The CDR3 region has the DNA TGCAGCGTAGTCAGAACTAACTATGGCTACACCTTC. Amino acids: CSVVRTNYGYTF.

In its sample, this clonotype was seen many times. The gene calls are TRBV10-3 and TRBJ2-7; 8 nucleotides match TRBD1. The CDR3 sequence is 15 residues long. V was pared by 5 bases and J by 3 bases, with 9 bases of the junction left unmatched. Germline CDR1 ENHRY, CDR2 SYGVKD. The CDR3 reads CAISKGTGLDYEQYF. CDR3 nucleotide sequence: TGTGCCATCAGTAAAGGGACAGGCCTTGACTACGAGCAGTACTTC.

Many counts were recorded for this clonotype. CDR3 bases: TGTGCCAGCAGTTTAGGGGGACAGGGGAACACCGGGGAGCTGTTTTTT. Translation gives CASSLGGQGNTGELFF. The rearrangement uses TRBV27 and TRBJ2-2; 9 nucleotides line up with TRBD1. The J segment lost 1 base and the V segment lost 2 bases, leaving 2 bases of the junction unmatched. The germline gives CDR1 MNHEY, CDR2 SMNVEV (reference sequence). CDR3 length equals 16 residues.

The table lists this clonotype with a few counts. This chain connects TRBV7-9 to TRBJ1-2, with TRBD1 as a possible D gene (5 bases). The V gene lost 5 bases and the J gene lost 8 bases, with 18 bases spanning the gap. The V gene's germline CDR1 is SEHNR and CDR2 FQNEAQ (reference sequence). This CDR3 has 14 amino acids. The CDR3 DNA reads TGTGCCAGCAGCCGAGACAGTCGCCGGCTGGGCTACACCTTC. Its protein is CASSRDSRRLGYTF.

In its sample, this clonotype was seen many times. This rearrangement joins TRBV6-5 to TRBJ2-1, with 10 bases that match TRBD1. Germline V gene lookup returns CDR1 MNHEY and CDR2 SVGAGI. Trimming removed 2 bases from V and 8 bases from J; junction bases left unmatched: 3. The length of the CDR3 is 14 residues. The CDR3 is CASSYGTGDDEQFF. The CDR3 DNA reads TGTGCCAGCAGTTACGGGACAGGGGACGATGAGCAGTTCTTC.

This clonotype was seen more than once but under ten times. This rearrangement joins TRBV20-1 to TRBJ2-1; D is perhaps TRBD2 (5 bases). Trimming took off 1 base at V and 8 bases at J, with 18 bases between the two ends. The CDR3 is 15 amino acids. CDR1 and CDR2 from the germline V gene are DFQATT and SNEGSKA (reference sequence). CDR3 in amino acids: CSARVPGKGWDEQFF. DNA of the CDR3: TGCAGTGCTAGAGTCCCGGGGAAAGGTTGGGATGAGCAGTTCTTC.

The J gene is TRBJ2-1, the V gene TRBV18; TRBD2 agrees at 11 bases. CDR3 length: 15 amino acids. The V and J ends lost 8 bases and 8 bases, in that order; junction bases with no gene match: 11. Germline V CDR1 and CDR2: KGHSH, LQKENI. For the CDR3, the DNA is TGTGCCAGCCGACTTAGCGGGGGGGCTGTCCATGAGCAGTTCTTC. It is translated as CASRLSGGAVHEQFF.

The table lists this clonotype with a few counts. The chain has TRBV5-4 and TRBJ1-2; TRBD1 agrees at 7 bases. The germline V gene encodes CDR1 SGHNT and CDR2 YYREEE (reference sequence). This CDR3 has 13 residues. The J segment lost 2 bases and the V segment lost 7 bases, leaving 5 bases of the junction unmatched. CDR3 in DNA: TGTGCCAGCGGTATACAGGGGAACTATGGCTACACCTTC. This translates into CASGIQGNYGYTF. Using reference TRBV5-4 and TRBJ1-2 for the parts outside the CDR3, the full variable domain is ETGVTQSPTHLIKTRGQQVTLRCSSQSGHNTVSWYQQALGQGPQFIFQYYREEENGRGNFPPRFSGLQFPNYSSELNVNALELDDSALYLCASGIQGNYGYTFGSGTRLTVV.